The 2 T cell receptor beta chains below were found in one sample sequenced in a study of blood T cell repertoires in COVID-19. Profiled with immunoSEQ multiplex PCR; TCRdb holds only in-frame clones, not every one. The sample yields around 15,000 clones, around 90% seen once. The specimen was peripheral blood. Receptor source: a middle-aged man with active COVID-19.

The gene calls are TRBV28 and TRBJ2-3, with TRBD2 matching over 8 bases. The V and J ends lost 2 bases and 2 bases, in that order; junction bases with no gene match: 6. The germline V gene encodes CDR1 MDHEN and CDR2 SYDVKM. The CDR3 is 16 residues long. Here the CDR3 DNA reads TGTGCCAGCAGTTTAGTGTCTAGCGGGTACACAGATACGCAGTATTTT. Translation gives CASSLVSSGYTDTQYF.

The gene calls are TRBV28 and TRBJ1-1; TRBD1 is a possible D gene (5 bases). The CDR3 sequence is 15 residues long. Germline V lookup: CDR1 MDHEN, CDR2 SYDVKM. V lost 3 bases, J lost 0 bases, and 11 bases lay in between. The CDR3 loop is CASSFGTTVNTEAFF. CDR3 sequence (DNA): TGTGCCAGCAGTTTTGGTACGACAGTGAACACTGAAGCTTTCTTT.